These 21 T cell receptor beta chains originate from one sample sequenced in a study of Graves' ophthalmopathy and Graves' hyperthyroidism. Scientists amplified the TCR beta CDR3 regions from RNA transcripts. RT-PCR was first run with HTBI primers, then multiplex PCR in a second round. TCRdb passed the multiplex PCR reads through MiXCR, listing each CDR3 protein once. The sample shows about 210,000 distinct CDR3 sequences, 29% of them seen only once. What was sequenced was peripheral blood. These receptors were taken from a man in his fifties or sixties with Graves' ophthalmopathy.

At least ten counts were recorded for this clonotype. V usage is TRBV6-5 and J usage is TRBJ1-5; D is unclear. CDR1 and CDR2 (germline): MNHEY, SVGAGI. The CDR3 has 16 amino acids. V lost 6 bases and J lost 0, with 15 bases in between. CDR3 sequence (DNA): TGTGCCAGCAGCCCAGGACGAGGGTTTAGCAATCAGCCCCAGCATTTT. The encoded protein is CASSPGRGFSNQPQHF.

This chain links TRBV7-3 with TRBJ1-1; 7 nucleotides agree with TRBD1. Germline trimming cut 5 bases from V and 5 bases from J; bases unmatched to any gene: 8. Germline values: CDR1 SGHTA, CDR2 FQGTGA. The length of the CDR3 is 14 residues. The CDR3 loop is CASSPSPQGTEAFF. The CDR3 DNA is TGTGCCAGCAGCCCATCCCCACAGGGGACTGAAGCTTTCTTT. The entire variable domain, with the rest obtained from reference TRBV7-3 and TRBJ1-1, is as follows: GAGVSQTPSNKVTEKGKYVELRCDPISGHTALYWYRQSLGQGPEFLIYFQGTGAADDSGLPNDRFFAVRPEGSVSTLKIQRTERGDSAVYLCASSPSPQGTEAFFGQGTRLTVV.

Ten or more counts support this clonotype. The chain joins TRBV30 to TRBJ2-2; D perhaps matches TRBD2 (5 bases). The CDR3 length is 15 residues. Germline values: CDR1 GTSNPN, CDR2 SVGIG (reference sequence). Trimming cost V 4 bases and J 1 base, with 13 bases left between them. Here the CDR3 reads CAWTPSSGNTGELFF. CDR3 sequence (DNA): TGTGCCTGGACCCCTAGCAGTGGGAACACCGGGGAGCTGTTTTTT. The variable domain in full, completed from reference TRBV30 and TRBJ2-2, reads SQTIHQWPATLVQPVGSPLSLECTVEGTSNPNLYWYRQAAGRGLQLLFYSVGIGQISSEVPQNLSASRPQDRQFILSSKKLLLSDSGFYLCAWTPSSGNTGELFFGEGSRLTVL.

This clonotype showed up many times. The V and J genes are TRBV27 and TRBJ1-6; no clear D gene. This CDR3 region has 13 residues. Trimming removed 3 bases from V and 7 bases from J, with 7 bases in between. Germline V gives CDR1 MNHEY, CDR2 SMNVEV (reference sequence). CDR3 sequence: CASSLGRNSPLHF. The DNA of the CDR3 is TGTGCCAGCAGTTTGGGTCGAAATTCACCCCTCCACTTT.

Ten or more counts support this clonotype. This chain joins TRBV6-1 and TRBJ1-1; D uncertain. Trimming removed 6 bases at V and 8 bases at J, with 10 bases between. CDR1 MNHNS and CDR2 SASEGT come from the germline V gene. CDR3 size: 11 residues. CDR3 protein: CASSRRREAFF. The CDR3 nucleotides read TGTGCCAGCAGCAGAAGGAGGGAAGCTTTCTTT.

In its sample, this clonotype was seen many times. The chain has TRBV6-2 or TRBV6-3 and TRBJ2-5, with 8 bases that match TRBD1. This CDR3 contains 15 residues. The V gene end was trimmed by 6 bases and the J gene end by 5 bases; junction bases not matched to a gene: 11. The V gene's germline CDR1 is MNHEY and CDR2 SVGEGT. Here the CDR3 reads CASSEVRQGRETQYF. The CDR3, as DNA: TGTGCCAGCAGCGAGGTGCGACAGGGGAGGGAGACCCAGTACTTC.

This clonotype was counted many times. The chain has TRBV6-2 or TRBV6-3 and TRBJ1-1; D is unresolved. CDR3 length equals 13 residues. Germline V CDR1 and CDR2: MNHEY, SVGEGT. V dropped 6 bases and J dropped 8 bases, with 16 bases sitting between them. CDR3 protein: CASSPSSVGEAFF. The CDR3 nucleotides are TGTGCCAGCAGCCCATCGTCCGTGGGGGAAGCTTTCTTT.

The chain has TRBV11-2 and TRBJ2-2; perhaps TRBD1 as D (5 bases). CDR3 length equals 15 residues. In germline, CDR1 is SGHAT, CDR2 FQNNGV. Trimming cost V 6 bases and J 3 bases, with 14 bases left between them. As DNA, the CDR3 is TGTGCCAGCAGGGACACCCCGAGGCACACCGGGGAGCTGTTTTTT. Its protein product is CASRDTPRHTGELFF.

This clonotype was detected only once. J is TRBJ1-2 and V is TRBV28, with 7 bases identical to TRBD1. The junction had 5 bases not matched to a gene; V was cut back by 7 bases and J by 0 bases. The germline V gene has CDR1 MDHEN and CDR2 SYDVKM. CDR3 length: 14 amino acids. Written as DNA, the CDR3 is TGTGCCAGCAACAACAGGGGAGCTAACTATGGCTACACCTTC. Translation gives CASNNRGANYGYTF.

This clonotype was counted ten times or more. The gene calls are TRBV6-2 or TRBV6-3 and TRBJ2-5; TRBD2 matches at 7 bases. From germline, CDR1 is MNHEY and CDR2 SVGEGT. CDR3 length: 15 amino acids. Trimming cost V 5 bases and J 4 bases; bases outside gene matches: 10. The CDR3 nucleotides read TGTGCCAGCAGTAAGACTAGCCTGGCGGGAGAGACCCAGTACTTC. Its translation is CASSKTSLAGETQYF.

DNA for the CDR3: TGTGCCAGCAGCCCGGCAGCGAAGACCCAGTACTTC. This gives the protein CASSPAAKTQYF. The chain carries TRBV14 and TRBJ2-5; D remains unclear. The length of the CDR3 is 12 residues. CDR1 is SGHDN, CDR2 FVKESK, per germline. V was clipped by 4 bases and J by 6 bases, with 9 bases between them.

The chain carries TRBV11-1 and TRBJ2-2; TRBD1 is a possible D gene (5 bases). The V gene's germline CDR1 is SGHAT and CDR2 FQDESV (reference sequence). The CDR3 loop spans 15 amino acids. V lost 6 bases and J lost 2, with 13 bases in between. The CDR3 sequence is CASSKTAINTGELFF. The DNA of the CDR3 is TGTGCCAGCAGTAAGACAGCCATTAACACCGGGGAGCTGTTTTTT.

CDR3 nucleotide sequence: TGTGCCAGCAGTTACTCGCCAATAGCGGGGGAAGGGGAGACCCAGTACTTC. This translates into CASSYSPIAGEGETQYF. This rearrangement joins TRBV6-5 to TRBJ2-5, with 9 positions matching TRBD2. V trimming: 0 bases; J trimming: 5 bases; junction bases outside the gene matches: 10. Germline assignment: CDR1 MNHEY and CDR2 SVGAGI. There are 17 residues in the CDR3.

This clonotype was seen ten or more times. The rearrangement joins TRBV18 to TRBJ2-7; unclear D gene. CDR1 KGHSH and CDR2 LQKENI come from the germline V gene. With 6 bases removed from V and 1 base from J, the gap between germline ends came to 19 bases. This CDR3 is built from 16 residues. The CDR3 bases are TGTGCCAGCTCGCCCGAACTCTCAACACGATCCTACGAGCAGTACTTC. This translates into CASSPELSTRSYEQYF.

CDR3 DNA sequence: TGTGCCAGCAGTCAACCGGGACAGGGGTTGAACACTGAAGCTTTCTTT. Amino acid sequence: CASSQPGQGLNTEAFF. The V and J genes are TRBV6-2 or TRBV6-3 and TRBJ1-1; TRBD1 aligns across 10 bases. Germline V gene data show CDR1 as MNHEY and CDR2 as SVGEGT. The length of the CDR3 is 16 residues. V shed 5 bases, J shed 0 bases, and the junction held 6 bases outside the gene matches.

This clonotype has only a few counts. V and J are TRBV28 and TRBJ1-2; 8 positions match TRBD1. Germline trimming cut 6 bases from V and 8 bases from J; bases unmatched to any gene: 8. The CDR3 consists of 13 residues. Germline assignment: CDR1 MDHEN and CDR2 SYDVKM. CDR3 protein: CASSMGQVRGYTF. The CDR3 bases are TGTGCCAGCAGCATGGGACAGGTCCGGGGCTACACCTTC.

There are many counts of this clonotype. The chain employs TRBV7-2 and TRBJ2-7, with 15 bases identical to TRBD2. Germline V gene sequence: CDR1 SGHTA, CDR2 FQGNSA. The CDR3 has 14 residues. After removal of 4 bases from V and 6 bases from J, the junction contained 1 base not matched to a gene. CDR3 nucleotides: TGTGCCAGCAGCTCGGGACTAGCGGGAGGCGAGCAGTACTTC. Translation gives CASSSGLAGGEQYF.

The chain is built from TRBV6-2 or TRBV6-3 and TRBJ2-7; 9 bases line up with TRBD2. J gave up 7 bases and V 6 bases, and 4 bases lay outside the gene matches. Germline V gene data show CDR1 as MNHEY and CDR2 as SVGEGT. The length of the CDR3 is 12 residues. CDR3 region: CASSISGGEQYF. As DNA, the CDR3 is TGTGCCAGCAGCATTAGCGGGGGAGAGCAGTACTTC.

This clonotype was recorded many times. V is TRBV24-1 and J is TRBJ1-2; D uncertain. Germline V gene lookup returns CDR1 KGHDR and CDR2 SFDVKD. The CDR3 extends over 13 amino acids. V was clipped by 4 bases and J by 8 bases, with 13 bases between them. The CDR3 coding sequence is TGTGCCACCAGTGACGAACTGTATGGCGGCTACACCTTC. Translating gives CATSDELYGGYTF.

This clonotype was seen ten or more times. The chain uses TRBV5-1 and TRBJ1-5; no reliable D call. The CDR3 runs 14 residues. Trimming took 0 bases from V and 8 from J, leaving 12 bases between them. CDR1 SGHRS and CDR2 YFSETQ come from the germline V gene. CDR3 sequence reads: CASSLEGNLEPQHF. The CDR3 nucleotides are TGCGCCAGCAGCTTGGAAGGAAATCTGGAGCCCCAGCATTTT.

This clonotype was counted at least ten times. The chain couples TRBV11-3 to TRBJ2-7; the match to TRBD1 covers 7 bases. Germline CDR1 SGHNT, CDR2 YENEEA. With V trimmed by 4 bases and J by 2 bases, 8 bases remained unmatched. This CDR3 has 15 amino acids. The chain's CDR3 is CASSSGQRLTYEQYF. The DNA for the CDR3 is TGTGCCAGCAGCTCGGGACAGCGCCTCACCTACGAGCAGTACTTC.